These 11 T cell receptor beta chains share one sample of origin, sequenced in a study of beta chain features in type 1 diabetes. Every isolated RNA sample was fully reverse transcribed, so sequencing captured expressed TCRB transcripts. The protocol was immunoSEQ multiplex PCR, while the TCRdb copy is restricted to in-frame clones and leaves out a portion. Seen here are over 150,000 clones, about an eighth observed once, and the top ten hold 0.6% to 0.8%. The sample consisted of central memory CD4+ T cells from blood. The receptor set was obtained from a woman between 18 and 29 years old in good health.

The chain combines TRBV7-2 with TRBJ2-2, with D possibly TRBD1 on 5 matching bases. In germline, CDR1 is SGHTA, CDR2 FQGNSA. There are 14 residues in the CDR3. V was pared by 3 bases and J by 8 bases, with 13 bases between. The DNA of the CDR3 is TGTGCCAGCAGCTTCTCCCAGGGAACGGGGGAGCTGTTTTTT. Protein: CASSFSQGTGELFF.

This clone was counted only a few times. The chain combines TRBV30 with TRBJ2-7; no clear D. Trimming removed 1 base at V and 0 bases at J, with 10 bases between. This CDR3 region has 14 residues. The germline V gene has CDR1 GTSNPN and CDR2 SVGIG (reference sequence). The CDR3 loop is CAWSARLSSYEQYF. The CDR3 DNA reads TGTGCCTGGAGTGCACGACTGAGCTCCTACGAGCAGTACTTC.

There are a few counts of this clone. This sequence joins TRBV14 and TRBJ1-2; unclear D gene. CDR1 is SGHDN and CDR2 is FVKESK in the germline V gene. The CDR3 has 13 residues. V lost 0 bases to trimming and J lost 4 bases, with 6 bases between them. The CDR3 sequence is CASSQDAGYGYTF. The CDR3 DNA is TGTGCCAGCAGCCAAGACGCAGGCTATGGCTACACCTTC. Supplemented by reference TRBV14 and TRBJ1-2, the full variable domain reads EAGVTQFPSHSVIEKGQTVTLRCDPISGHDNLYWYRRVMGKEIKFLLHFVKESKQDESGMPNNRFLAERTGGTYSTLKVQPAELEDSGVYFCASSQDAGYGYTFGSGTRLTVV.

This clone has only a few counts. The genes are TRBV30 and TRBJ2-1; 7 bases line up with TRBD2. The CDR3 is 13 amino acids. The V and J ends lost 6 bases and 3 bases, in that order; junction bases with no gene match: 5. Germline V gives CDR1 GTSNPN, CDR2 SVGIG (reference sequence). In DNA form, the CDR3 reads TGTGCCTGCCGGGACTACATCTACAATGAGCAGTTCTTC. As protein: CACRDYIYNEQFF.

The J gene is TRBJ2-1, the V gene TRBV4-3, with 8 nucleotides matching TRBD2. Germline CDR1 is LGHNA and CDR2 is YSLEER. This CDR3 has 17 amino acids. The V gene end was trimmed by 0 bases and the J gene end by 0 bases; junction bases not matched to a gene: 4. This chain's CDR3 is CASSQDFGRASYNEQFF. CDR3 coding DNA: TGCGCCAGCAGCCAAGATTTCGGGAGGGCCTCCTACAATGAGCAGTTCTTC.

The rearrangement uses TRBV7-2 and TRBJ2-1, with TRBD2 matching 10 bases. V dropped 5 bases and J dropped 6; count of bases not matched to a gene: 10. Germline-derived CDR1 and CDR2 are SGHTA and FQGNSA. There are 16 residues in the CDR3. The CDR3 DNA reads as TGTGCCAGCAGCCGACAAGCGGGAGGGCCGGGCAATGAGCAGTTCTTC. Its translation: CASSRQAGGPGNEQFF.

This clone was counted between two and nine times. The gene calls are TRBV7-9 and TRBJ2-3, with TRBD2 matching 12 bases. CDR3 size: 16 residues. The J segment lost 4 bases and the V segment lost 5 bases, leaving 7 bases of the junction unmatched. Looked up from germline, CDR1 is SEHNR and CDR2 is FQNEAQ (reference sequence). CDR3 coding DNA: TGTGCCAGCAGCCTACGACTAGCGGGAGAGTCAGATACGCAGTATTTT. It yields the protein CASSLRLAGESDTQYF.

V and J are TRBV30 and TRBJ2-1, with TRBD2 matching over 14 bases. CDR1 GTSNPN and CDR2 SVGIG come from the germline V gene (reference sequence). V shed 3 bases and J 8 bases; nucleotides not matched to a gene: 6. The CDR3 sequence is 15 residues long. The CDR3 here is CAWRAGLAGDYEQFF. The DNA of the CDR3 is TGTGCCTGGAGAGCGGGACTAGCGGGAGATTATGAGCAGTTCTTC.

J is TRBJ1-5 and V is TRBV19; TRBD1 is a possible D gene (6 bases). CDR3 size: 13 residues. Germline CDR1 LNHDA, CDR2 SQIVND (reference sequence). The V end lost 5 bases, the J end lost 5 bases, and 10 bases lay between the germline ends. CDR3 residues: CASSPHRDQPQHF. The DNA of the CDR3 is TGTGCCAGTAGTCCCCACAGGGATCAGCCCCAGCATTTT.

V and J are TRBV2 and TRBJ2-1; D is uncertain. Deletions cut 6 bases from V and 8 bases from J, with 11 bases between. Germline V gene data show CDR1 as SNHLY and CDR2 as FYNNEI. The CDR3 covers 12 residues. CDR3 loop: CASRAALDEQFF. For the CDR3, the DNA is TGTGCCAGCAGGGCCGCGCTAGATGAGCAGTTCTTC.

The sample holds a few counts of this clone. This chain uses TRBV11-3 with TRBJ2-1, with D tentatively TRBD2 (5 bases). This CDR3 has 15 residues. Germline CDR1 and CDR2: SGHNT and YENEEA. The V and J ends lost 4 bases and 4 bases respectively, with 14 bases between them. The CDR3 protein is CASSSEELGYNEQFF. The CDR3 bases are TGTGCCAGCAGCTCGGAGGAGTTAGGGTACAATGAGCAGTTCTTC.